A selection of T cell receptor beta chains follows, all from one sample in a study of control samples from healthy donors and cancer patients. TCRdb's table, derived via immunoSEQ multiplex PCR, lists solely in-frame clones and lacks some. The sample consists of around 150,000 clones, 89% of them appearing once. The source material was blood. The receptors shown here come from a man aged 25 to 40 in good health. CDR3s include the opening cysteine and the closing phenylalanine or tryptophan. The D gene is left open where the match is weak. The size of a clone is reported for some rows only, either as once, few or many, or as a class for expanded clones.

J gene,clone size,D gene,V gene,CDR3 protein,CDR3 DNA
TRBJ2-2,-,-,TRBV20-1,CSASNWTANTGELFF,TGCAGTGCTAGTAATTGGACAGCGAACACCGGGGAGCTGTTTTTT
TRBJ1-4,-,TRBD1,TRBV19,CASSEQGAGEKLFF,TGTGCCAGTAGTGAACAGGGGGCAGGGGAAAAACTGTTTTTT
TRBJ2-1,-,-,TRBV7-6,CASSLVVYNEQFF,TGTGCCAGCAGCTTAGTGGTTTACAATGAGCAGTTCTTC
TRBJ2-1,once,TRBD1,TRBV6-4,CASSEAGGSYNEQFF,TGTGCCAGCAGTGAAGCAGGGGGCTCCTACAATGAGCAGTTCTTC
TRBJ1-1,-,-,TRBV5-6,CASARSGVTEAFF,TGTGCCAGCGCCAGGTCGGGCGTCACTGAAGCTTTCTTT
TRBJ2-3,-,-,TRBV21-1,CASSKSLGGTSGRASTDTQYF,TGTGCCAGCAGCAAATCCCTTGGGGGGACTAGCGGGAGGGCGAGCACAGATACGCAGTATTTT
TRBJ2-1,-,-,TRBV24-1,CATSDYGTEQFF,TGTGCCACCAGTGATTACGGGACAGAGCAGTTCTTC
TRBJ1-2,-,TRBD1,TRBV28,CASSPPDRGRPRPTF,TGTGCCAGCAGTCCCCCGGACAGGGGCCGCCCTCGGCCCACCTTC
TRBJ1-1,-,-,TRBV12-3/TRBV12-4,CASRGPGDTEAFF,TGTGCCAGCCGGGGCCCTGGGGACACTGAAGCTTTCTTT
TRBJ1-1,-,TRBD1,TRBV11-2,CASSLELRTGELEAFF,TGTGCCAGCAGCTTAGAACTCCGGACAGGGGAATTGGAAGCTTTCTTT
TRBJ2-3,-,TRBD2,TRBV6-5,CASSLLAGGPDTQYF,TGTGCCAGCAGTCTACTAGCGGGGGGGCCGGATACGCAGTATTTT
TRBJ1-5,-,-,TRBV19,CASSVINQPQHF,TGTGCCAGTAGCGTAATAAATCAGCCCCAGCATTTT
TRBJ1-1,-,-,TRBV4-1,CASSQVVGNTEAFF,TGCGCCAGCAGCCAAGTGGTCGGGAACACTGAAGCTTTCTTT
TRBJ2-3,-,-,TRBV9,CASSANPPDTQYF,TGTGCCAGCAGCGCAAACCCCCCAGATACGCAGTATTTT
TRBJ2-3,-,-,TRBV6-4,CASSDDGHTQYF,TGTGCCAGCAGTGACGACGGTCATACGCAGTATTTT
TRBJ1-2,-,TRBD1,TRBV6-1,CASSEGVVGGDGYGYTF,TGTGCCAGCAGTGAAGGGGTGGTAGGGGGCGATGGCTATGGCTACACCTTC
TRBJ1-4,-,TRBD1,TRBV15,CATSRGTQGDGEKLFF,TGTGCCACCAGCAGGGGAACTCAGGGGGACGGTGAAAAACTGTTTTTT
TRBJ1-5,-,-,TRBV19,CASSILGGGLNQPQHF,TGTGCCAGTAGTATCCTAGGCGGGGGGTTGAATCAGCCCCAGCATTTT
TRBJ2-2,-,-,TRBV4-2,CASSQDSQGMNTGELFF,TGTGCCAGCAGCCAAGATTCACAGGGCATGAACACCGGGGAGCTGTTTTTT
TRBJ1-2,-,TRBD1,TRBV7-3,CASSPGGYYGYTF,TGTGCCAGCAGCCCAGGGGGGTACTATGGCTACACCTTC
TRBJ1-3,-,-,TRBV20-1,CSAVGGNTIYF,TGCAGTGCTGTCGGAGGAAACACCATATATTTT
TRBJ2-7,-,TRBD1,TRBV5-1,CASSTYRGEQYF,TGCGCCAGCAGCACCTACAGGGGAGAGCAGTACTTC
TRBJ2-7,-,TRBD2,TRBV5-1,CASSLMSSGSYEQYF,TGCGCCAGCAGCTTGATGTCTAGCGGGTCCTACGAGCAGTACTTC
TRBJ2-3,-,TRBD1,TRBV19,CASRDRGRADTQYF,TGTGCCAGTAGGGACAGGGGGCGTGCAGATACGCAGTATTTT
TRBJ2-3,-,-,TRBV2,CASIPLGPSTDTQYF,TGTGCCAGCATCCCCCTCGGCCCTAGCACAGATACGCAGTATTTT
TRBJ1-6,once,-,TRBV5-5,CASSRGENSPLHF,TGTGCCAGCAGCCGCGGGGAAAATTCACCCCTCCACTTT
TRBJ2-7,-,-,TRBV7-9,CASSLGRVAGDEQYF,TGTGCCAGCAGCTTAGGCAGGGTGGCTGGCGACGAGCAGTACTTC
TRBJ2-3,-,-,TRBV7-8,CASSLRGPDTQYF,TGTGCCAGCAGCTTAAGGGGTCCAGATACGCAGTATTTT
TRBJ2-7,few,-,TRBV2,CASAPNYEQYF,TGTGCCAGCGCCCCCAACTACGAGCAGTACTTC
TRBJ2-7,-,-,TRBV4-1,CASSQEGTLSYEQYF,TGCGCCAGCAGCCAAGAGGGTACACTCTCCTACGAGCAGTACTTC
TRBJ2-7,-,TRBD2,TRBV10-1,CASPYQGTSGGARSYEQYF,TGCGCCAGCCCTTATCAAGGGACTAGCGGGGGGGCCAGATCCTACGAGCAGTACTTC
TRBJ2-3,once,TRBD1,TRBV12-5,CASGPGQGTDTQYF,TGTGCTAGTGGTCCGGGACAGGGAACAGATACGCAGTATTTT
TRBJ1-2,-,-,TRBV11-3,CASSFGQQDGYTF,TGTGCCAGCAGCTTTGGACAGCAGGATGGCTACACCTTC
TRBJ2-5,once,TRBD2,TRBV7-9,CASSPGTMYQETQYF,TGTGCCAGCAGCCCCGGGACTATGTACCAAGAGACCCAGTACTTC
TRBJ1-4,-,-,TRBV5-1,CASSLGVPAQNEKLFF,TGCGCCAGCAGCTTGGGAGTCCCTGCGCAGAACGAAAAACTGTTTTTT
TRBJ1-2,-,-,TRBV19,CASSITRAVPTF,TGTGCCAGTAGTATAACACGGGCGGTACCCACCTTC
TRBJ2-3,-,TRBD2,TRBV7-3,CASSLTRTSGLSTDTQYF,TGTGCCAGCAGCTTAACCCGGACTAGCGGACTTAGCACAGATACGCAGTATTTT
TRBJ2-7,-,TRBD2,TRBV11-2,CASSSSAREGSYEQYF,TGTGCCAGCAGCTCATCCGCGCGGGAGGGTTCCTACGAGCAGTACTTC
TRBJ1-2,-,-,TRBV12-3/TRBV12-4,CASSLGPLGYTF,TGTGCCAGCAGTTTGGGACCGCTGGGCTACACCTTC